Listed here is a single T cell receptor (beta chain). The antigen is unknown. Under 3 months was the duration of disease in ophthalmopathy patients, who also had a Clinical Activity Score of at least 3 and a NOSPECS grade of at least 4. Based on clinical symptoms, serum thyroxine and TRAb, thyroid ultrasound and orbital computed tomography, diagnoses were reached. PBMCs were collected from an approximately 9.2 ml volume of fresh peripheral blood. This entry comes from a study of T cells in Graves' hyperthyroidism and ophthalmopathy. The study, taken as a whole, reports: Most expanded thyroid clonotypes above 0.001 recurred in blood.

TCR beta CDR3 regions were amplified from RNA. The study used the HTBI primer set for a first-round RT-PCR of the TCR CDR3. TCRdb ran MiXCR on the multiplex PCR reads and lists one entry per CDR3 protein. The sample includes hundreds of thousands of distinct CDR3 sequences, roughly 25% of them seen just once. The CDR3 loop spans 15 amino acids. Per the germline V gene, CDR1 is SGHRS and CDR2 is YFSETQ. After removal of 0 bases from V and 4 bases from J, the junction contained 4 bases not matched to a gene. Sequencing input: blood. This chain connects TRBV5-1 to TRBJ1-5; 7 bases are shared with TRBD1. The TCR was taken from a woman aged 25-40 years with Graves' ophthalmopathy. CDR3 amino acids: CASSLDGQANQPQHF. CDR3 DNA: TGCGCCAGCAGCTTGGATGGACAGGCTAATCAGCCCCAGCATTTT.